This T cell receptor beta chain was sequenced during a study of T cell responses to AZD1222 COVID-19 vaccine. Sequencing used immunoSEQ multiplex PCR; TCRdb keeps in-frame clones, though not all of them. Of 95,000 to 100,000 clones listed, approximately 90% were seen once; the top ten hold 1% to 1.5%. Sequencing used peripheral blood, obtained on day 0 of AZD1222 vaccination. The clonotype comes from an adult in good health.

The chain's CDR3 is CASSPDFGAGANVLTF. The DNA of the CDR3 is TGTGCCAGCTCACCCGACTTCGGGGCCGGGGCCAACGTCCTGACTTTC. The chain has TRBV18 and TRBJ2-6; D possibly uses TRBD1 or TRBD2 (5 bases each). The CDR3 is made up of 16 amino acids. Looked up from germline, CDR1 is KGHSH and CDR2 is LQKENI. Trimming shortened V by 3 bases and J by 4 bases, and 13 bases separated the two germline ends.